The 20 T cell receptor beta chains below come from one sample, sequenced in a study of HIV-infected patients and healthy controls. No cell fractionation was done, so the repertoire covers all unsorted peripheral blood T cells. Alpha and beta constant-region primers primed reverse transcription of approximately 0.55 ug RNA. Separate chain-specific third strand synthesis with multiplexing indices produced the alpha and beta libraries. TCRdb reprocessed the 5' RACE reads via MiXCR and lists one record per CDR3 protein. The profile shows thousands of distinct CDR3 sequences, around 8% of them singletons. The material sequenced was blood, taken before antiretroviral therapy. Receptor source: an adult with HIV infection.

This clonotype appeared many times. CDR3 region: CASLRPSPPYEQYF. The CDR3 nucleotides are TGTGCCAGCTTAAGACCGTCGCCACCCTACGAGCAGTACTTC. The chain couples TRBV6-5 to TRBJ2-7; D gene unclear. The germline CDR1 and CDR2 sequences are MNHEY and SVGAGI. The CDR3 has 14 amino acids. V lost 8 bases and J lost 2, with 16 bases in between.

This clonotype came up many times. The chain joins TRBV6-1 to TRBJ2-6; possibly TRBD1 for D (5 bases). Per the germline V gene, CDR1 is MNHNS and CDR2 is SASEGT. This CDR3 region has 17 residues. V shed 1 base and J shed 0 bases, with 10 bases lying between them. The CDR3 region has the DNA TGTGCCAGCAGTGAAGGGACAATTCTCTCTGGGGCCAACGTCCTGACTTTC. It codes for CASSEGTILSGANVLTF.

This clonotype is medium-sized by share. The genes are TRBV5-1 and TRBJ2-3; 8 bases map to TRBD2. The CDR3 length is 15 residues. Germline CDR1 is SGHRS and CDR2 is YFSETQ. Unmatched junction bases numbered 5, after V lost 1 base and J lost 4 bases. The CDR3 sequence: CASSLTGGPADTQYF. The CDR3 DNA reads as TGCGCCAGCAGCTTGACGGGAGGGCCCGCAGATACGCAGTATTTT.

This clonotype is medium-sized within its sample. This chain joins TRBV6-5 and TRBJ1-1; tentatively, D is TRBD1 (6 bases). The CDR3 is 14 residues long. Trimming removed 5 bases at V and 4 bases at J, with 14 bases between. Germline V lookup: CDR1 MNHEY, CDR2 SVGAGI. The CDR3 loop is CASSDRGISTEAFF. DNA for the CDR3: TGTGCCAGCAGTGATAGGGGGATTAGCACTGAAGCTTTCTTT.

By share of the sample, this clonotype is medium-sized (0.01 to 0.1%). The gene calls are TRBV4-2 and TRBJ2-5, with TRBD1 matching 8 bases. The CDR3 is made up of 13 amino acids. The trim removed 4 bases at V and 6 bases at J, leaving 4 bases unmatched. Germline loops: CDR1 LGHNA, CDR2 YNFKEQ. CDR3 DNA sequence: TGTGCCAGCAGCCGAGACAGGGGCCAGACCCAGTACTTC. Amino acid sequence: CASSRDRGQTQYF.

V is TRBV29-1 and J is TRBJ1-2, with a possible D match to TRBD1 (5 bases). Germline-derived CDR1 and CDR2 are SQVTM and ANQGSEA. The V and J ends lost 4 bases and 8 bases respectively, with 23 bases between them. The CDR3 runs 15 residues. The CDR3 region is CSVGGVGGSLIGYTF. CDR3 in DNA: TGCAGCGTTGGAGGGGTTGGGGGAAGTCTGATCGGCTACACCTTC.

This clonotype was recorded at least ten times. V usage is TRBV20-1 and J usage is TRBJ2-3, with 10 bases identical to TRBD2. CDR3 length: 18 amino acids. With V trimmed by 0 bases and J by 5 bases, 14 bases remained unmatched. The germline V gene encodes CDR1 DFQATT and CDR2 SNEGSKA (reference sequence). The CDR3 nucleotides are TGCAGTGCTAGAGATCCAAACAGGATAGCGGGGGGTGGAGATACGCAGTATTTT. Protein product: CSARDPNRIAGGGDTQYF.

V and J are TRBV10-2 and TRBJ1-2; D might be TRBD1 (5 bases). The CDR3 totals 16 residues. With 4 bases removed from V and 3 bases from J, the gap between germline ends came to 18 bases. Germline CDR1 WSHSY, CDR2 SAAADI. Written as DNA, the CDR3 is TGCGCCAGCAGTGGGAACGGAGTGACAGCCGACTATGGCTACACCTTC. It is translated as CASSGNGVTADYGYTF.

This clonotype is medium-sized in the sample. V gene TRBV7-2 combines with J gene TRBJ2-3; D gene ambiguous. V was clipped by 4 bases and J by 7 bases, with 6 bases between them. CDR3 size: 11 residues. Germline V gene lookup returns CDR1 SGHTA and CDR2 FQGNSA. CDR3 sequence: CASSSLNTQYF. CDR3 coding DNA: TGTGCCAGCAGCTCGCTAAATACGCAGTATTTT.

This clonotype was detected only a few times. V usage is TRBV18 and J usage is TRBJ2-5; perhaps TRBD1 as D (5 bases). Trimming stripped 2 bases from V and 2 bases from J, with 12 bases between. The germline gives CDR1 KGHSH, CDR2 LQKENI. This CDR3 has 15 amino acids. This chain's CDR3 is CASSPGTDIQETQYF. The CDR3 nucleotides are TGTGCCAGCTCACCAGGAACGGACATACAAGAGACCCAGTACTTC.

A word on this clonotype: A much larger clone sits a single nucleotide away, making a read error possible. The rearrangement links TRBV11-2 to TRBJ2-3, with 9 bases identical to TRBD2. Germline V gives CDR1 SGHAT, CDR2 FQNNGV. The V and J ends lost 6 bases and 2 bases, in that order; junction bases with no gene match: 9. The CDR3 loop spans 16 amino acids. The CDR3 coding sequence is TGTGCCAGCAGGAGACTAGCGGTGAAACACACAGATACGCAGTATTTT. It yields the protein CASRRLAVKHTDTQYF.

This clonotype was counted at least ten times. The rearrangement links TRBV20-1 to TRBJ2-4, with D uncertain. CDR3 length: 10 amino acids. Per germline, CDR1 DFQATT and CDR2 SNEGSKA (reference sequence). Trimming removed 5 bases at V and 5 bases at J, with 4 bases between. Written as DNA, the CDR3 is TGCAGTGCTGGTCAAAACATTCAGTACTTC. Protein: CSAGQNIQYF.

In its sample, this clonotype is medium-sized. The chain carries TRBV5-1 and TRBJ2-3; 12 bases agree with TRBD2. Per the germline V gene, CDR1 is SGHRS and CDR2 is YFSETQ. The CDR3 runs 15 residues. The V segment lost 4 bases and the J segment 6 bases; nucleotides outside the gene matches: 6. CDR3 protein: CASSRTSGVLDTQYF. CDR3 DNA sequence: TGCGCCAGCAGCCGGACTAGCGGGGTCTTGGATACGCAGTATTTT.

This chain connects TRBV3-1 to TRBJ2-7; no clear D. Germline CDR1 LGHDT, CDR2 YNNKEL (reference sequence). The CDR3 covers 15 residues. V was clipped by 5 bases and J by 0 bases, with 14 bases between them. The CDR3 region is CASSINYDPSYEQYF. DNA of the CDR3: TGTGCCAGCAGCATCAACTACGATCCCTCCTACGAGCAGTACTTC.

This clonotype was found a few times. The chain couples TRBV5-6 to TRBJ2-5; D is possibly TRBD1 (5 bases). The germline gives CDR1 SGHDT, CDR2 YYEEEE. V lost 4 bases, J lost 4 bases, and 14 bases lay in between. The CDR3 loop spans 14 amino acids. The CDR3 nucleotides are TGTGCCAGCAGCCCACAGGACACCCGAGAGACCCAGTACTTC. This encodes CASSPQDTRETQYF.

CDR3 nucleotide sequence: TGTGCCCCCCCACATCTGGCCTACGAGCAGTACGTC. It yields the protein CAPPHLAYEQYV. V is TRBV24-1 and J is TRBJ2-7, with D unclear. The CDR3 is made up of 12 amino acids. The V end was cut by 12 bases, the J end by 2 bases, with 13 bases between. Germline CDR1 KGHDR, CDR2 SFDVKD.

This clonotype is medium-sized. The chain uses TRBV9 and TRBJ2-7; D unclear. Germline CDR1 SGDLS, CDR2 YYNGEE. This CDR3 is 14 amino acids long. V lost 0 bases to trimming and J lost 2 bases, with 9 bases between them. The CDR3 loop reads CASSVEEETYEQYF. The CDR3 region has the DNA TGTGCCAGCAGCGTAGAAGAAGAAACCTACGAGCAGTACTTC.

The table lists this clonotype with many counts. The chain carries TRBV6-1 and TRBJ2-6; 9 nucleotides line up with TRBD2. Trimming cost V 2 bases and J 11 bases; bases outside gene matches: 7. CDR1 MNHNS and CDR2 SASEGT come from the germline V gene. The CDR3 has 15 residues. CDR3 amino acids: CASSEQASGIYVLTF. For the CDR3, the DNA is TGTGCCAGCAGTGAACAGGCTAGCGGGATTTACGTCCTGACTTTC.

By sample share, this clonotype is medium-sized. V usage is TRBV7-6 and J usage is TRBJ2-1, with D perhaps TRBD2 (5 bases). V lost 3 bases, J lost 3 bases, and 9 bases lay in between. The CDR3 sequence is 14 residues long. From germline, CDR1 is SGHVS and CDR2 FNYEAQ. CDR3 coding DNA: TGTGCCAGCAGCTTGTTAGCGAACTACAATGAGCAGTTCTTC. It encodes CASSLLANYNEQFF. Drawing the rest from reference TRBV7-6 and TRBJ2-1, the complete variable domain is GAGVSQSPRYKVTKRGQDVALRCDPISGHVSLYWYRQALGQGPEFLTYFNYEAQQDKSGLPNDRFSAERPEGSISTLTIQRTEQRDSAMYRCASSLLANYNEQFFGPGTRLTVL.

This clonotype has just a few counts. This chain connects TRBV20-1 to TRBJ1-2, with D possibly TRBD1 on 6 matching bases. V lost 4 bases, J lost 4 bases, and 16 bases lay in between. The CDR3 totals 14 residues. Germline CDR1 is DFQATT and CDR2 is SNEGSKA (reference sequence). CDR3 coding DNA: TGCAGTGCTAACGTAAACGGGGGCGGCTATGGCTACACCTTC. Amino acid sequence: CSANVNGGGYGYTF.